These 18 T cell receptor beta chains were all obtained from the same sample, sequenced in a study of blood T cell repertoires in COVID-19. The method was immunoSEQ multiplex PCR; TCRdb's version includes in-frame clones alone and lacks a portion of them. The top ten hold roughly 4.2% of the sample, which has over 85,000 clones, 85% to 90% seen once. What was sequenced was peripheral blood. Receptor source: a human donor with COVID-19, enrolled during active disease. The donor label of this sample is uncertain.

This clone was counted between two and nine times. J is TRBJ1-2 and V is TRBV5-4; TRBD1 agrees at 10 bases. V trimming: 4 bases; J trimming: 5 bases; junction bases outside the gene matches: 5. The CDR3 contains 14 residues. CDR1 and CDR2 from the germline V gene are SGHNT and YYREEE (reference sequence). CDR3 sequence: CASSRQGAGYGYTF. As DNA, the CDR3 is TGTGCCAGCAGCCGACAGGGGGCCGGGTATGGCTACACCTTC.

The chain links TRBV11-3 to TRBJ2-1; D is possibly TRBD1 (5 bases). Trimming took off 6 bases at V and 7 bases at J, with 10 bases between the two ends. The CDR3 sequence is 12 residues long. Germline loops: CDR1 SGHNT, CDR2 YENEEA. Here the CDR3 reads CASRPGKNEQFF. CDR3 DNA sequence: TGTGCCAGCAGGCCAGGGAAGAATGAGCAGTTCTTC.

This chain connects TRBV29-1 to TRBJ2-3, with a tentative D call TRBD1 (5 bases). The germline V and J ends were trimmed by 3 bases and 0 bases, with 10 bases remaining between them. The CDR3 is 14 amino acids. The germline V gene has CDR1 SQVTM and CDR2 ANQGSEA. The CDR3 DNA is TGCAGCGTTGATGGGGCAGGAAGCACAGATACGCAGTATTTT. This sequence encodes CSVDGAGSTDTQYF.

This chain connects TRBV10-1 to TRBJ1-1; D remains ambiguous. CDR1 and CDR2 (germline): WNHNN, SYGVQD (reference sequence). The CDR3 length is 13 residues. Trimming took off 6 bases at V and 0 bases at J, with 8 bases between the two ends. CDR3 coding DNA: TGCGCCAGCAGCACAGCCCTGAACACTGAAGCTTTCTTT. It translates to CASSTALNTEAFF.

This clone was detected only a few times. V gene TRBV5-1 combines with J gene TRBJ1-1; TRBD1 aligns across 10 bases. This CDR3 region has 15 residues. The V segment lost 5 bases and the J segment 6 bases; nucleotides outside the gene matches: 10. Per the germline V gene, CDR1 is SGHRS and CDR2 is YFSETQ. In DNA, the CDR3 is TGCGCCAGCAGATTGCGACAGGGGGCTACGGCTGAAGCTTTCTTT. Translation gives CASRLRQGATAEAFF.

This sequence joins TRBV28 and TRBJ1-5; D might be TRBD1 (6 bases). This CDR3 region has 15 residues. Germline V CDR1 and CDR2: MDHEN, SYDVKM. Trimming cost V 5 bases and J 5 bases, with 16 bases left between them. DNA of the CDR3: TGTGCCAGCAGTCCAGGACAGAATAGTTATCAGCCCCAGCATTTT. Residues: CASSPGQNSYQPQHF.

This sequence joins TRBV5-4 and TRBJ2-1, with TRBD2 identical over 11 bases. The CDR3 length is 15 residues. J lost 8 bases, V lost 5 bases, and 9 bases had no gene match. From germline, CDR1 is SGHNT and CDR2 YYREEE (reference sequence). In DNA form, the CDR3 reads TGTGCCAGCAGTCCGACTAGCGGGATCACCCATGAGCAGTTCTTC. Amino acid sequence: CASSPTSGITHEQFF.

This clone has only one observation. The V and J genes are TRBV5-1 and TRBJ1-2, with TRBD1 matching 8 bases. The CDR3 is made up of 16 amino acids. Germline V gives CDR1 SGHRS, CDR2 YFSETQ. V gave up 2 bases and J gave up 2 bases; unmatched junction bases: 8. CDR3 residues: CASSFATGGENYGYTF. The DNA of the CDR3 is TGCGCCAGCAGCTTCGCCACAGGGGGAGAAAACTATGGCTACACCTTC.

The V call is TRBV12-5, the J call TRBJ2-3, with D perhaps TRBD2 (5 bases). The CDR3 loop spans 12 amino acids. Trimming removed 6 bases at V and 6 bases at J, with 10 bases between. Germline lookup yields CDR1 LGHNT and CDR2 FRNRAP. In nucleotides, the CDR3 is TGTGCTAGTGGCATGACGGGGGATACGCAGTATTTT. Translation: CASGMTGDTQYF. Filled out from reference TRBV12-5 and TRBJ2-3, the complete variable domain reads DARVTQTPRHKVTEMGQEVTMRCQPILGHNTVFWYRQTMMQGLELLAYFRNRAPLDDSGMPKDRFSAEMPDATLATLKIQPSEPRDSAVYFCASGMTGDTQYFGPGTRLTVL.

The V call is TRBV7-9, the J call TRBJ1-4, with D perhaps TRBD1 (6 bases). Deletions cut 4 bases from V and 4 bases from J, with 19 bases between. The CDR3 is 17 amino acids. Per the germline V gene, CDR1 is SEHNR and CDR2 is FQNEAQ (reference sequence). The CDR3 reads CASSSREGTRSNEKLFF. In DNA form, the CDR3 reads TGTGCCAGCAGCTCCCGGGAGGGGACACGGAGTAATGAAAAACTGTTTTTT.

J is TRBJ2-1 and V is TRBV19; D is possibly TRBD1 (6 bases). Per the germline V gene, CDR1 is LNHDA and CDR2 is SQIVND (reference sequence). V lost 3 bases and J 5 bases, leaving 14 bases between the germline ends. The CDR3 is made up of 15 amino acids. The DNA of the CDR3 is TGTGCCAGTAGTATTAGCAGGGGCGCTCACAATGAGCAGTTCTTC. Its translation: CASSISRGAHNEQFF. Full variable domain (outside the CDR3, taken from reference TRBV19 and TRBJ2-1): DGGITQSPKYLFRKEGQNVTLSCEQNLNHDAMYWYRQDPGQGLRLIYYSQIVNDFQKGDIAEGYSVSREKKESFPLTVTSAQKNPTAFYLCASSISRGAHNEQFFGPGTRLTVL.

The chain uses TRBV2 and TRBJ1-6; D is perhaps TRBD1 (5 bases). The CDR3 sequence is 14 residues long. The germline CDR1 and CDR2 sequences are SNHLY and FYNNEI. Trimming took 4 bases from V and 7 from J, leaving 11 bases between them. Here the CDR3 DNA reads TGTGCCAGCAGTGTGCAGGGTGTGAATTCACCCCTCCACTTT. It yields the protein CASSVQGVNSPLHF.

This clone was recorded only once. This chain joins TRBV19 and TRBJ2-7; unclear D gene. V lost 3 bases and J lost 3, with 9 bases in between. The length of the CDR3 is 13 residues. Looked up from germline, CDR1 is LNHDA and CDR2 is SQIVND (reference sequence). The DNA of the CDR3 is TGTGCCAGTAGTATCAACTCACTCTACGAGCAGTACTTC. Protein: CASSINSLYEQYF.

This clone was observed a few times. The chain employs TRBV5-1 and TRBJ1-6; D is perhaps TRBD1 (6 bases). Trimming left V 3 bases short and J 8 bases short, with 12 bases between. CDR3 length equals 14 residues. The germline gives CDR1 SGHRS, CDR2 YFSETQ. The CDR3 DNA reads TGCGCCAGCAGCTCCCAGGGGTTGGATTCACCCCTCCACTTT. It yields the protein CASSSQGLDSPLHF.

The chain is built from TRBV5-1 and TRBJ1-2; 9 bases align to TRBD1. Germline CDR1 reads SGHRS; CDR2 reads YFSETQ. The ends lost 1 base at V and 7 bases at J; junction bases unmatched: 8. The CDR3 length is 15 residues. The CDR3 loop reads CASSLMDRGLAGYTF. The CDR3 region has the DNA TGCGCCAGCAGCTTGATGGACAGGGGATTGGCTGGCTACACCTTC.

This chain connects TRBV11-3 to TRBJ1-1; 7 bases agree with TRBD1. V shed 6 bases and J 0 bases; nucleotides not matched to a gene: 4. There are 14 residues in the CDR3. Per the germline V gene, CDR1 is SGHNT and CDR2 is YENEEA. The DNA for the CDR3 is TGTGCCAGCAGTCGGACAGGCATGAACACTGAAGCTTTCTTT. Translated: CASSRTGMNTEAFF. Looking up the rest from reference TRBV11-3 and TRBJ1-1 gives the full variable domain: EAGVVQSPRYKIIEKKQPVAFWCNPISGHNTLYWYLQNLGQGPELLIRYENEEAVDDSQLPKDRFSAERLKGVDSTLKIQPAELGDSAVYLCASSRTGMNTEAFFGQGTRLTVV.

The chain employs TRBV7-9 and TRBJ2-1; possible D gene TRBD1, 6 bases. The CDR3 loop spans 15 amino acids. CDR1 is SEHNR and CDR2 is FQNEAQ in the germline V gene (reference sequence). V shed 3 bases and J shed 9 bases, with 18 bases lying between them. CDR3 in DNA: TGTGCCAGCAGCTTTCAGGGGCCCTCGTCAGCTGAGCAGTTCTTC. Its translation: CASSFQGPSSAEQFF.

The chain employs TRBV5-1 and TRBJ1-1; 10 positions match TRBD1. V was pared by 4 bases and J by 1 base, with 1 base of the junction left unmatched. The germline V gene has CDR1 SGHRS and CDR2 YFSETQ. The CDR3 has 14 amino acids. The CDR3 bases are TGCGCCAGCAGCGGGGACAGGGGGAACACTGAAGCTTTCTTT. It is translated as CASSGDRGNTEAFF. Full variable domain (missing parts from reference TRBV5-1 and TRBJ1-1): KAGVTQTPRYLIKTRGQQVTLSCSPISGHRSVSWYQQTPGQGLQFLFEYFSETQRNKGNFPGRFSGRQFSNSRSEMNVSTLELGDSALYLCASSGDRGNTEAFFGQGTRLTVV.